This T cell receptor beta chain appears in the sequencing data of a study of T cell responses to AZD1222 COVID-19 vaccine. This clone was recorded a few times. The target antigen is unknown. The CDR3 consists of 15 residues. Germline V gives CDR1 LGHDT, CDR2 YNNKEL (reference sequence). Trimming shortened V by 2 bases and J by 6 bases, and 17 bases separated the two germline ends. Study findings and constraints: The study found Spike-specific TCR breadth and depth rose after two AZD1222 doses. Baseline seropositivity characterized only six AZD1222 recipients. Repertoires were obtained only post-peak T cell response. Reports say nearly half of spike-specific TCRs go after unmutated variant regions.

Measured with immunoSEQ multiplex PCR; TCRdb has only the in-frame clones, and not every one. This sample has roughly 150,000 clones, with roughly 88% found just once. The chain joins TRBV3-1 (or the pseudogene TRBV3-2) to TRBJ2-7, with a possible D match to TRBD1 (6 bases). The clonotype was recovered from an adult in good health. The material sequenced was peripheral blood, taken on day 0 of MenACWY control vaccination. The CDR3 DNA follows: TGTGCCAGCAGCCAACGGGCGGCAGGGGCGGGCGAGCAGTACTTC. It encodes CASSQRAAGAGEQYF.